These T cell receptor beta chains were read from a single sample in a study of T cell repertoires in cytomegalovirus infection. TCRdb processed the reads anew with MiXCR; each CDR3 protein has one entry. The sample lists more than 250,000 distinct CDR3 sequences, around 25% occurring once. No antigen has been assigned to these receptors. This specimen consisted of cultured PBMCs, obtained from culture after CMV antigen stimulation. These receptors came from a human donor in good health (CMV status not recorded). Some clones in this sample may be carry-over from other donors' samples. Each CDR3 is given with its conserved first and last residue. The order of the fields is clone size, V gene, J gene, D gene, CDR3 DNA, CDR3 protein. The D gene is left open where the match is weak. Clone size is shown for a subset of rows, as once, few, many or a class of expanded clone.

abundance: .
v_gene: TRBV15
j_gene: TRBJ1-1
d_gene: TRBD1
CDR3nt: TGTGCCACCAGCAGAGAGACAGGGTCCCTCACTGAAGCTTTCTTT
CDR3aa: CATSRETGSLTEAFF

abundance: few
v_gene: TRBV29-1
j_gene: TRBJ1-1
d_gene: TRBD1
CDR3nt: TGCAGCGTTGTTGGAGAACCGGGACAGGGGAGAACTGAAGCTTTCTTT
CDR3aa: CSVVGEPGQGRTEAFF

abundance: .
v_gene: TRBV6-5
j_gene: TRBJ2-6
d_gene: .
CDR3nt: TGTGCCAGCACTTCCCTGGTTGCAGCTTTCTCTGGGGCCAACGTCCTGACTTTC
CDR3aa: CASTSLVAAFSGANVLTF

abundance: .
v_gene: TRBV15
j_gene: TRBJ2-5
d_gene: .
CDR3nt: TGTGCCACCAGCAGCGCAAGGGAGACCCAGTACTTC
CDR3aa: CATSSARETQYF

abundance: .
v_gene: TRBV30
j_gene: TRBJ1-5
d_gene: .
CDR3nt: TGTGCCTGGAGTTCAGGGTTGGGTAGCAATCAGCCCCAGCATTTT
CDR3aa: CAWSSGLGSNQPQHF

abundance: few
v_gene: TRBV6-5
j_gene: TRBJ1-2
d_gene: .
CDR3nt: TGTGCCAGCACCCGGTCGGTGGATAATGGCTACACCTTC
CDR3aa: CASTRSVDNGYTF

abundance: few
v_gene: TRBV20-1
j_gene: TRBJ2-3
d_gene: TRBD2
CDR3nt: TGCAGTGCTAGGCTAGCGGGAGGATTGCCCCCGGGGTATTTT
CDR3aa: CSARLAGGLPPGYF

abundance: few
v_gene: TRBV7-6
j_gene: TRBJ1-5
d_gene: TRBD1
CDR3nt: TGTGCCAGCAGCCCGGACAGGAGTGATCAGCCCCAGCATTTT
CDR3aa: CASSPDRSDQPQHF

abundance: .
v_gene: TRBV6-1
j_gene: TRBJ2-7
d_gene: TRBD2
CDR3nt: TGTGCCAGCAGTTACGGGACTAGCGAGTACGAGCAGTACTTC
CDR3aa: CASSYGTSEYEQYF

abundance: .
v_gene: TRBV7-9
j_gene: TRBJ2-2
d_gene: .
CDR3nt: TGTGCCAGCAGAAAGATGTGGGACACCGGGGAGCTGTTTTTT
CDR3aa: CASRKMWDTGELFF

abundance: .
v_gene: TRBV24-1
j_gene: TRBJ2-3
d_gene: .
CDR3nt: TGTGCCACCAGTCAAGGCGGGATGGGGGCAGATACGCAGTATTTT
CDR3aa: CATSQGGMGADTQYF

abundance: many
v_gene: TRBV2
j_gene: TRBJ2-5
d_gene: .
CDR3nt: TGTGCCAGCAGGGGAGACCAAGAGACCCAGTACTTC
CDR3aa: CASRGDQETQYF

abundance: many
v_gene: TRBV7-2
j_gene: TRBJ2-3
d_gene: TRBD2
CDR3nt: TGTGCCAGCAGCCCCCCCTCTAGCGGGATGAGAGATACGCAGTATTTT
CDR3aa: CASSPPSSGMRDTQYF

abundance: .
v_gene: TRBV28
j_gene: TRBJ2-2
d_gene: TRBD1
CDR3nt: TGTGCCAGCAGTCCCGCCGGCAGGGGGATTATCGGGGAGCTGTTTTTT
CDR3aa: CASSPAGRGIIGELFF

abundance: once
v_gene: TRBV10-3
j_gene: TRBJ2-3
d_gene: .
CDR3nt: TGTGCCATCAGTGAACGTGGAGGGGCAAACACAGATACGCAGTATTTT
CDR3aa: CAISERGGANTDTQYF

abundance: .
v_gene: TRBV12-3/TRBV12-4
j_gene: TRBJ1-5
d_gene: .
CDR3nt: TGTGCCAGCAGTTCCGGGACGCGGCATTATAGCAATCAGCCCCAGCATTTT
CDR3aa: CASSSGTRHYSNQPQHF

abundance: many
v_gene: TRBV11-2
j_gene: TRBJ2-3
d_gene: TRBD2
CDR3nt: TGTGCCAGCAGCTCTACGGGACTAGATTCAGAAGATTCAGATACGCAGTATTTT
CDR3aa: CASSSTGLDSEDSDTQYF

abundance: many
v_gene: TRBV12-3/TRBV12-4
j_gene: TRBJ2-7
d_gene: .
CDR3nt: TGTGCCAGCACTAACTACGGACGAAACTACGAGCAGTACTTC
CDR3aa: CASTNYGRNYEQYF

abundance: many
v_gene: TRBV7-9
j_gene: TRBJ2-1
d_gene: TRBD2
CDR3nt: TGTGCCAGCAGCTTAAAGTGGGGGGGATCTACGACCAATGAGCAGTTCTTC
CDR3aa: CASSLKWGGSTTNEQFF